These 6 T cell receptor beta chains originate from one sample sequenced in a study of blood T cell repertoires in COVID-19. Sequencing was performed with immunoSEQ multiplex PCR; in TCRdb, only in-frame clones are kept and a portion is missing. This sample has 150,000 to 170,000 clones, with about 80% found just once. The sequencing sample was made of PBMCs or T cells enriched from blood (not recorded which). The receptors shown here come from a man aged 45-65 years who had recovered from COVID-19.

The V call is TRBV9, the J call TRBJ2-5; the D gene is possibly TRBD2 (5 bases). The CDR3 is made up of 15 amino acids. Germline lookup yields CDR1 SGDLS and CDR2 YYNGEE. With 2 bases removed from V and 5 bases from J, the gap between germline ends came to 16 bases. The chain's CDR3 is CASSVRGEERETQYF. The CDR3 nucleotides are TGTGCCAGCAGCGTCCGGGGTGAAGAACGGGAGACCCAGTACTTC.

This sequence joins TRBV18 and TRBJ2-3, with 13 bases fitting TRBD2. Looked up from germline, CDR1 is KGHSH and CDR2 is LQKENI. There are 17 residues in the CDR3. The ends lost 0 bases at V and 4 bases at J; junction bases unmatched: 4. The chain's CDR3 is CASSPPGLAGRADTQYF. The CDR3 DNA sequence: TGTGCCAGCTCACCACCGGGACTAGCGGGGAGGGCAGATACGCAGTATTTT.

Concerning this clone: Different DNA sequences within this sample yield the same CDR3. The rearrangement joins TRBV9 to TRBJ1-1; D call uncertain. Trimming cost V 3 bases and J 1 base, with 4 bases left between them. The CDR3 consists of 12 residues. In germline, CDR1 is SGDLS, CDR2 YYNGEE. The CDR3 sequence: CASSGRNTEAFF. The CDR3, as DNA: TGTGCCAGCAGCGGGAGGAACACTGAAGCTTTCTTT.

This clone has more than one count but fewer than ten. For the CDR3, the DNA is TGTGCCAGCTCACCATCGGGACAGGGATCTAACTATGGCTACACCTTC. Amino acids: CASSPSGQGSNYGYTF. V and J are TRBV18 and TRBJ1-2; 9 nucleotides align to TRBD1. Germline V lookup: CDR1 KGHSH, CDR2 LQKENI. V lost 2 bases to trimming and J lost 0 bases; unmatched junction nucleotides: 4. The CDR3 is made up of 16 amino acids.

CDR3 amino acids: CASSQDRSRISSGANVLTF. The CDR3 DNA sequence: TGCGCCAGCAGCCAAGATAGGTCTAGGATTAGCTCTGGGGCCAACGTCCTGACTTTC. The chain links TRBV4-1 to TRBJ2-6; D not certain. Trimming cost V 0 bases and J 0 bases, with 15 bases left between them. The CDR3 runs to 19 residues. Germline-derived CDR1 and CDR2 are MGHRA and YSYEKL.

This rearrangement joins TRBV27 to TRBJ2-5; TRBD2 aligns across 10 bases. From germline, CDR1 is MNHEY and CDR2 SMNVEV (reference sequence). J was trimmed by 1 base and V by 5 bases; bases with no gene match: 7. CDR3 size: 16 residues. CDR3 sequence reads: CASSPLPSGGQETQYF. In DNA form, the CDR3 reads TGTGCCAGCAGTCCGCTCCCTAGCGGGGGCCAAGAGACCCAGTACTTC.